These T cell receptor beta chains were read from a single sample in a study of cytomegalovirus exposure and HLA in healthy donors. TCRdb's copy holds only in-frame clones and misses some; the assay was immunoSEQ multiplex PCR. The table lists approximately 110,000 clones, approximately 94% of them singletons, with 1% to 1.5% in the top ten. Sequencing used PBMCs. These receptors all stem from a young woman in good health and CMV-seronegative. Each CDR3 is given with its conserved first and last residue. The D gene is left open where the match is weak. A row's size may be missing; if present it is once, few, many or a size class.

abundance	v_gene	d_gene	j_gene	CDR3aa	CDR3nt
.	TRBV9	TRBD1	TRBJ1-2	CASSFGQEAAGYTF	TGTGCCAGCAGCTTTGGACAGGAGGCTGCTGGCTACACCTTC
.	TRBV28	.	TRBJ2-7	CASSRQNSYEQYF	TGTGCCAGCAGCAGACAGAATTCCTACGAGCAGTACTTC
.	TRBV5-8	.	TRBJ2-7	CASSVSRGSYEQYF	TGTGCCAGCAGCGTATCGCGCGGCTCCTACGAGCAGTACTTC
.	TRBV20-1	TRBD1	TRBJ1-6	CSAGQGSPLHF	TGCAGTGCTGGACAGGGGTCACCCCTCCACTTT
.	TRBV18	.	TRBJ2-1	CASSPPHASQLINEQFF	TGTGCCAGCTCACCACCCCACGCTAGCCAATTAATCAATGAGCAGTTCTTC
.	TRBV4-1	TRBD1	TRBJ1-2	CASSPLPGTDQWGDYGYTF	TGCGCCAGCAGCCCACTCCCAGGGACAGACCAATGGGGGGACTATGGCTACACCTTC
once	TRBV28	.	TRBJ1-3	CASRPAGSYTIYF	TGTGCCAGCAGACCGGCGGGAAGTTACACCATATATTTT
once	TRBV11-2	.	TRBJ1-1	CASSLTETRGEAFF	TGTGCCAGCAGCTTAACGGAAACGAGGGGGGAAGCTTTCTTT
.	TRBV6-5	.	TRBJ1-2	CASSYLADSGYTF	TGTGCCAGCAGTTATCTCGCCGACAGTGGCTACACCTTC
.	TRBV27	.	TRBJ2-2	CASAPPMNTGELFF	TGTGCCAGCGCCCCCCCTATGAACACCGGGGAGCTGTTTTTT
.	TRBV5-4	.	TRBJ1-6	CASSPWGVNSPLHF	TGTGCCAGCAGCCCCTGGGGGGTCAATTCACCCCTCCACTTT
.	TRBV11-2	.	TRBJ1-2	CASSTYKGPAYSGYTF	TGTGCCAGCAGCACATATAAGGGGCCCGCCTACTCTGGCTACACCTTC
.	TRBV19	.	TRBJ2-7	CASSIGGGGYEQYF	TGTGCCAGTAGTATAGGGGGAGGAGGATACGAGCAGTACTTC
.	TRBV6-6	TRBD1	TRBJ2-3	CASTGQGTDTQYF	TGTGCCAGCACGGGACAGGGCACAGATACGCAGTATTTT
.	TRBV4-1	TRBD1	TRBJ2-5	CASSQDSFRVTGQGSETQYF	TGCGCCAGCAGCCAAGACTCGTTTAGAGTTACGGGACAGGGGAGCGAGACCCAGTACTTC
.	TRBV5-5	.	TRBJ2-3	CASSFLRSGDTQYF	TGTGCCAGCAGCTTTCTCCGGTCCGGGGATACGCAGTATTTT
.	TRBV7-3	.	TRBJ1-3	CASSHNWKPGKASGNTIYF	TGTGCCAGCAGCCACAATTGGAAACCGGGGAAGGCATCTGGAAACACCATATATTTT
.	TRBV18	.	TRBJ2-7	CASSPEQDHEQYF	TGTGCCAGCTCACCAGAACAGGACCACGAGCAGTACTTC
.	TRBV4-1	TRBD1	TRBJ1-4	CASSLGQGLPTNEKLFF	TGCGCCAGCAGCCTGGGACAGGGGCTACCAACTAATGAAAAACTGTTTTTT
.	TRBV5-1	TRBD1	TRBJ2-5	CASSAATGTVETQYF	TGCGCCAGCAGCGCCGCGACAGGGACGGTAGAGACCCAGTACTTC
.	TRBV28	TRBD2	TRBJ2-7	CASSPLAGGPARSYEQYF	TGTGCCAGCAGCCCATTAGCGGGAGGGCCCGCCAGGTCCTACGAGCAGTACTTC
.	TRBV2	.	TRBJ2-3	CASNSDTQYF	TGTGCCAGCAATTCTGATACGCAGTATTTT
.	TRBV18	TRBD1	TRBJ1-5	CASSPDRWLNSNQPQHF	TGTGCCAGCTCACCGGACAGGTGGTTGAATAGCAATCAGCCCCAGCATTTT
.	TRBV18	.	TRBJ2-7	CASSPLDRPYEQYF	TGTGCCAGCTCACCCCTGGACAGACCCTACGAGCAGTACTTC
.	TRBV25-1	.	TRBJ2-7	CASSDGGDLGYEQYF	TGTGCCAGCAGTGACGGAGGGGACCTAGGATACGAGCAGTACTTC
.	TRBV5-1	.	TRBJ2-3	CASSPLGSLSTDTQYF	TGCGCCAGCAGCCCCCTGGGGAGTCTCAGCACAGATACGCAGTATTTT
.	TRBV27	.	TRBJ2-2	CASSSTEGGRLFF	TGTGCCAGCAGTTCCACTGAGGGGGGGAGGCTGTTTTTT
.	TRBV7-6	TRBD2	TRBJ2-1	CASSLSGGSNNEQFF	TGTGCCAGCAGCCTTAGCGGGGGGTCAAACAATGAGCAGTTCTTC
.	TRBV10-3	.	TRBJ1-2	CATSAQGPYGYTF	TGTGCCACGTCTGCTCAGGGGCCCTATGGCTACACCTTC
.	TRBV7-9	.	TRBJ2-3	CASSLVAGSTDTQYF	TGTGCCAGCAGCTTAGTCGCGGGTAGCACAGATACGCAGTATTTT
.	TRBV7-9	.	TRBJ1-5	CASSLAGSNQPQHF	TGTGCCAGCAGCTTAGCCGGTAGCAATCAGCCCCAGCATTTT
.	TRBV5-1	.	TRBJ2-2	CASSTRSSLAGELFF	TGCGCCAGCAGCACCCGAAGCTCACTCGCCGGGGAGCTGTTTTTT
.	TRBV5-1	.	TRBJ2-3	CASFGYGEPGDTQYF	TGCGCCTCATTCGGCTATGGGGAACCAGGGGATACGCAGTATTTT
few	TRBV27	.	TRBJ1-5	CASSSRSGSQHF	TGTGCCAGCAGTTCCCGATCCGGGTCCCAGCATTTT